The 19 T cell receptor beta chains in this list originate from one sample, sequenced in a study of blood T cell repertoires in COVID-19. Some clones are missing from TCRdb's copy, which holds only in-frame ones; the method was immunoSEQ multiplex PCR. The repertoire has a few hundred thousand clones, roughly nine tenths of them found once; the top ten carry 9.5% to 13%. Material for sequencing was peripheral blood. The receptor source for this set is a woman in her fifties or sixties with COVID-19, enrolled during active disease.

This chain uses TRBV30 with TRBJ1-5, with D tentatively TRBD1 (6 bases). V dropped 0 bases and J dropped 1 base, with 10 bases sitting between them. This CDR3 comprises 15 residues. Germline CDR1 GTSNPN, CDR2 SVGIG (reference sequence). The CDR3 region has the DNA TGTGCCTGGAGTGTACTTGGGGGCAGCAATCAGCCCCAGCATTTT. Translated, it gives CAWSVLGGSNQPQHF. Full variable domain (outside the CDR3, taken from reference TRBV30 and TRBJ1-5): SQTIHQWPATLVQPVGSPLSLECTVEGTSNPNLYWYRQAAGRGLQLLFYSVGIGQISSEVPQNLSASRPQDRQFILSSKKLLLSDSGFYLCAWSVLGGSNQPQHFGDGTRLSIL.

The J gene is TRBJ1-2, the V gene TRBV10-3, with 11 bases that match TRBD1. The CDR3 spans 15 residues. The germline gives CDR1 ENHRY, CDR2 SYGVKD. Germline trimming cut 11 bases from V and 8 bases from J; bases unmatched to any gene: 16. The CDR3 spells CAFLDSDRGPGGYTF. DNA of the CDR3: TGTGCCTTCCTCGATTCGGACAGGGGGCCAGGGGGCTACACCTTC.

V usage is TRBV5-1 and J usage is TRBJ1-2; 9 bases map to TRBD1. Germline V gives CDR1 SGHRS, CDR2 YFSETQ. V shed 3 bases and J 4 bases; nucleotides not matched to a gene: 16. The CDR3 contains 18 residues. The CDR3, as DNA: TGCGCCAGCAGCTCTATACTTCCCGGGACAGGGCTACTCTATGGCTACACCTTC. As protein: CASSSILPGTGLLYGYTF.

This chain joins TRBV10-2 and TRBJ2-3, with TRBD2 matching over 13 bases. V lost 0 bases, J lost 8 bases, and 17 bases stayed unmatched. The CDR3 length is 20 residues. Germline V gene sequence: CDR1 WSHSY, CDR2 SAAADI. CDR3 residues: CASSESGGTSGTTGDRTQYF. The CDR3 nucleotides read TGCGCCAGCAGTGAGTCGGGAGGGACTAGCGGGACAACAGGCGATCGTACGCAGTATTTT.

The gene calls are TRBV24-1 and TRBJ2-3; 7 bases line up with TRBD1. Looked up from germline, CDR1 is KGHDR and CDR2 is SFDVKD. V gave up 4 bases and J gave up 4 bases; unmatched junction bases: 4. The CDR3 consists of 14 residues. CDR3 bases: TGTGCCACCAGTGAGTCGACAGGGTCAGATACGCAGTATTTT. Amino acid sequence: CATSESTGSDTQYF.

The CDR3 nucleotides are TGTGCCAGCAGTTACCCCCGCGGGTACCCTGGCTACACCTTC. Its protein is CASSYPRGYPGYTF. The chain combines TRBV6-6 with TRBJ1-2; D call uncertain. Germline CDR1 reads MNHNY; CDR2 reads SVGAGI (reference sequence). The CDR3 sequence is 14 residues long. V was pared by 2 bases and J by 7 bases, with 14 bases between.

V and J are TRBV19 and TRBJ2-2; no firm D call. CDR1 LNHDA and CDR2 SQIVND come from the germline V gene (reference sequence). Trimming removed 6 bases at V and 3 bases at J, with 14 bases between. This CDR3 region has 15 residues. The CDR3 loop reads CASSHSLRDTGELFF. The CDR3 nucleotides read TGTGCCAGTAGCCACAGCCTCCGTGACACCGGGGAGCTGTTTTTT.

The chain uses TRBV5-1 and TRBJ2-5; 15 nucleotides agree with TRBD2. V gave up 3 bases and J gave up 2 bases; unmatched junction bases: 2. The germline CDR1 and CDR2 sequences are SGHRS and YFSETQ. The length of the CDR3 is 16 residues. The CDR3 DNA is TGCGCCAGCAGCTCCGGACTAGCGGGGGGGCAAGAGACCCAGTACTTC. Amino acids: CASSSGLAGGQETQYF.

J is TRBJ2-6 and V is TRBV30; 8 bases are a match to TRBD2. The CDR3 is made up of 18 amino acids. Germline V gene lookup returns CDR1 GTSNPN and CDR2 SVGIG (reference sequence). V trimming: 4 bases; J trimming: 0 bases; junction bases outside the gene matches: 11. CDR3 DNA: TGTGCCTGGACCTTCCAAGCGGGGGCACGCTCTGGGGCCAACGTCCTGACTTTC. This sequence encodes CAWTFQAGARSGANVLTF.

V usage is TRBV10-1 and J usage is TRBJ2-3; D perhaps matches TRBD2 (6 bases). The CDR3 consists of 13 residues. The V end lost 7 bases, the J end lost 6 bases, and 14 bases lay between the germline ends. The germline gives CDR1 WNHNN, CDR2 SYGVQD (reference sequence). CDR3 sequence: CASKPSGGDTQYF. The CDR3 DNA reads TGCGCCAGCAAACCCAGTGGGGGGGATACGCAGTATTTT.

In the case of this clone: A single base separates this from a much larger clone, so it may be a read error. For the CDR3, the DNA is TGTGCCAGCAGCTTCAGGGGAACTGAAGCTTTCTTT. It codes for CASSFRGTEAFF. The rearrangement uses TRBV5-4 and TRBJ1-1; D is possibly TRBD1 (6 bases). The CDR3 has 12 amino acids. V shed 2 bases and J shed 5 bases, with 7 bases lying between them. Germline V gives CDR1 SGHNT, CDR2 YYREEE (reference sequence).

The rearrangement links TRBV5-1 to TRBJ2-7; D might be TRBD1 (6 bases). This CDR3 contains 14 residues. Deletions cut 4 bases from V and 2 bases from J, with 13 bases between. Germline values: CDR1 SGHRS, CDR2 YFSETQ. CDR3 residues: CASSPTGNPYEQYF. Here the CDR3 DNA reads TGCGCCAGCAGCCCTACAGGGAACCCCTACGAGCAGTACTTC. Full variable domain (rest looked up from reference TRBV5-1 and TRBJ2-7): KAGVTQTPRYLIKTRGQQVTLSCSPISGHRSVSWYQQTPGQGLQFLFEYFSETQRNKGNFPGRFSGRQFSNSRSEMNVSTLELGDSALYLCASSPTGNPYEQYFGPGTRLTVT.

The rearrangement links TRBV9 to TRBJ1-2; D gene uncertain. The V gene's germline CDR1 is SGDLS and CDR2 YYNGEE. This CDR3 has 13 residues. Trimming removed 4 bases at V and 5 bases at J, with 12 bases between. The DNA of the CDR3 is TGTGCCAGCAGCCATGGGAGGGAGTATGGCTACACCTTC. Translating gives CASSHGREYGYTF.

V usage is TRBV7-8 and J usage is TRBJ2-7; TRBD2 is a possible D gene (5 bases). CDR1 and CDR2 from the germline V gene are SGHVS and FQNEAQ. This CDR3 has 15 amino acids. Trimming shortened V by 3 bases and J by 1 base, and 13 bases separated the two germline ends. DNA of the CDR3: TGTGCCAGCAGCTTCGGAGGTTCCCGTTCCTACGAGCAGTACTTC. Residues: CASSFGGSRSYEQYF.

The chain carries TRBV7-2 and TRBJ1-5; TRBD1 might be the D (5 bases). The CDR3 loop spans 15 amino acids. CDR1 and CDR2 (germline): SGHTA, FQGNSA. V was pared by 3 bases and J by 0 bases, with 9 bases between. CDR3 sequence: CASSFHRNSNQPQHF. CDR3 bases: TGTGCCAGCAGCTTTCACAGGAATAGCAATCAGCCCCAGCATTTT.

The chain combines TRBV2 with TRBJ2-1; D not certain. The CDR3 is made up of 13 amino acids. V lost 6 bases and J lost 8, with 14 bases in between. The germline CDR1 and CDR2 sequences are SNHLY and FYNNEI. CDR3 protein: CASSPQIGHEQFF. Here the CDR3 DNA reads TGTGCCAGCAGCCCGCAGATTGGGCATGAGCAGTTCTTC.

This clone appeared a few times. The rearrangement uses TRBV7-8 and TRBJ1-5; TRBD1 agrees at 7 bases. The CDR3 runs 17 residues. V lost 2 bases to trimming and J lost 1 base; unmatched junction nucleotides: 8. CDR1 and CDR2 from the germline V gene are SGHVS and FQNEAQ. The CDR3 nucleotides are TGTGCCAGCAGCTTAAGGGACAGCATTGGGAGCAATCAGCCCCAGCATTTT. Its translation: CASSLRDSIGSNQPQHF. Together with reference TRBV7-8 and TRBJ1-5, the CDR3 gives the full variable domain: GAGVSQSPRYKVAKRGQDVALRCDPISGHVSLFWYQQALGQGPEFLTYFQNEAQLDKSGLPSDRFFAERPEGSVSTLKIQRTQQEDSAVYLCASSLRDSIGSNQPQHFGDGTRLSIL.

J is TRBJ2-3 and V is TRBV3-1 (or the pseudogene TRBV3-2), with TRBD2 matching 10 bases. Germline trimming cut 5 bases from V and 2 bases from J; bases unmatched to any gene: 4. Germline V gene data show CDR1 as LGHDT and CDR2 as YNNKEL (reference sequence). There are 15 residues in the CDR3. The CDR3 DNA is TGTGCCAGCAGCGGACTAGCGGCGGACACAGATACGCAGTATTTT. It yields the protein CASSGLAADTDTQYF.

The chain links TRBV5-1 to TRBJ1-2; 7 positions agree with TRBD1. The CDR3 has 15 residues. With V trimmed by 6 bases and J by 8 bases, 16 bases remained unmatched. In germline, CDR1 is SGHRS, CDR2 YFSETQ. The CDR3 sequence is CASKEGETGMSGYTF. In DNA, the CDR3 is TGCGCCAGCAAGGAGGGCGAGACAGGGATGAGCGGCTACACCTTC. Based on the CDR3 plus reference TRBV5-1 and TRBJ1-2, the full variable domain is KAGVTQTPRYLIKTRGQQVTLSCSPISGHRSVSWYQQTPGQGLQFLFEYFSETQRNKGNFPGRFSGRQFSNSRSEMNVSTLELGDSALYLCASKEGETGMSGYTFGSGTRLTVV.